These T cell receptor beta chains were read from a single sample in a study of CD8+CD57+ T cells in acquired aplastic anemia. TCRdb itself ran the reads through MiXCR, one entry per CDR3 protein. The repertoire holds around 200,000 distinct CDR3 sequences, with approximately 57% as singletons. The specimen was sorted CD4+, CD8+, or CD8+CD57+ T cells (not recorded which) from PBMCs. The receptors come from a human donor in good health. The conserved cysteine and the conserved F or W are not part of the CDR3 here. The D gene is left open where the match is weak.

j_call,d_call,v_call,cdr3_aa
TRBJ2-7,TRBD1,TRBV12-3/TRBV12-4,ASTNTGGRDEQY
TRBJ1-1,TRBD1,TRBV7-9,ASSQDRVTEAF
TRBJ2-7,-,TRBV6-5,ASSYSRARGNYEQY
TRBJ2-2,TRBD2,TRBV24-1,ATSDPGLAGGVNTGELF
TRBJ1-3,TRBD1,TRBV4-1,ASSGDRGAGNTIY
TRBJ1-2,-,TRBV4-2,ASSLGGAYGYT
TRBJ2-1,TRBD2,TRBV10-1,ASSEGTSGLHNEQF
TRBJ1-4,-,TRBV12-3/TRBV12-4,ASSLALTEKLF
TRBJ2-3,-,TRBV7-4,AGGLTDTQY
TRBJ2-6,TRBD1,TRBV9,ASSVEDRGHSGANVLT
TRBJ2-1,TRBD2,TRBV20-1,SANLAGADYNEQF
TRBJ2-1,-,TRBV10-2,ASTDLSSYNEQF
TRBJ2-3,-,TRBV6-1,ASSEWERVLGTDTQY
TRBJ2-3,TRBD2,TRBV7-9,ASRLGLAGTDTQY
TRBJ2-6,-,TRBV20-1,SASTGEISGANVLT
TRBJ1-1,-,TRBV20-1,SARRADSDTEAF
TRBJ2-1,TRBD1,TRBV5-6,ASSLGTGTYLNNEQF
TRBJ1-1,-,TRBV4-3,ASSQGGSEAF
TRBJ1-2,TRBD1,TRBV20-1,SARGDRGGYT
TRBJ2-3,TRBD2,TRBV25-1,ASTSGGADGTQY
TRBJ2-7,TRBD1,TRBV29-1,SVHSSQPGSGTGAYEQY
TRBJ2-1,TRBD2,TRBV24-1,ATRAGGGINEQF
TRBJ2-1,TRBD2,TRBV12-3/TRBV12-4,ASKPGGGPYNEQF
TRBJ2-1,TRBD2,TRBV20-1,SAPTSGGSYNEQF
TRBJ2-7,-,TRBV15,ATSRGTTQSYEQY
TRBJ2-2,-,TRBV9,ASTSAGNTGELF
TRBJ2-1,TRBD2,TRBV6-4,ASSDSPGGYNEQF
TRBJ2-7,-,TRBV19,ASSQQGGVSYEQY
TRBJ2-7,-,TRBV12-3/TRBV12-4,ASRTGWGYEQY
TRBJ1-5,-,TRBV11-1,ASRAQH
TRBJ2-5,-,TRBV2,ASSEAHESAETQY
TRBJ2-5,TRBD2,TRBV7-4,ASSYGIAGGRETQY
TRBJ2-3,-,TRBV3-1,ANPGTRPDTQY
TRBJ2-3,TRBD2,TRBV6-6,ASSELAGGNDTQY
TRBJ1-2,-,TRBV20-1,SARTGYNPDGYT
TRBJ1-2,TRBD1,TRBV7-9,ASSAPTGEGYT
TRBJ1-6,-,TRBV10-3,AISELDGLNSPLH
TRBJ2-7,TRBD1,TRBV2,ASGGQVWHEQY
TRBJ1-6,TRBD1,TRBV27,ASSALGGGGSPLH
TRBJ2-7,-,TRBV7-9,ASSFPGHPYEQY
TRBJ1-1,-,TRBV7-2,ASSPDLLFEAF
TRBJ1-1,-,TRBV20-1,SARDRGQRNTEAF
TRBJ1-1,-,TRBV29-1,SACISGALTEAF
TRBJ1-1,TRBD1,TRBV9,ASSVTGASEAF